This record concerns one T cell receptor beta chain sequence. Its antigen remains unidentified. No base-level quality is on record; no much larger clone is a single base apart. The junction carries 11 bases between V and J, which are trimmed by 3 bases and 6 bases respectively. CDR1 and CDR2, per the germline V gene (reference sequence), are GTSNPN and SVGIG. The CDR3 sequence holds 12 residues, the cysteine and phenylalanine included. Only the CDR3 DNA is retained, 36 bases long and in frame from the first base. The meaning of the sample's time point label: about 28 days (+/-7) after the second vaccine dose. Per the publication, the treatment or condition label means: meningococcal conjugate vaccine given as trial control. Vaccinee samples came from UK trials COV001 and COV002, including a single-blind randomized controlled phase 2/3 trial of AZD1222 (ChAdOx1 nCoV-19) in healthy adults. For TCRbeta chain sequencing, PBMC samples from trial participants were taken at day 0 and at day 28 after the second dose.

The data were obtained in a study of T cell responses to AZD1222 COVID-19 vaccine (dated by TCRdb to the early 2020s). Looking at the study overall: TCR sequencing was performed for over 230 trial participants, of whom roughly 200 were given two doses of AZD1222 and about 25 were given two doses of MenACWY control vaccine. Trial participants were enrolled by age into 18-55, 56-69 and 70-plus year subgroups, with about 150, 27 and 61 TCR-sequenced participants respectively.

On the study overall, not on this receptor specifically: Spike-specific TCR breadth and depth rose significantly after two AZD1222 doses compared with day 0 and with MenACWY recipients. Because no day 14 peak-response samples were available, repertoires were characterized only after the peak T cell response. Most participants were white British and females outnumbered males, and the authors suggested that clonal diversity may have been underestimated. Conclusions about previously exposed vaccinees were limited because only six AZD1222 recipients were SARS-CoV-2 seropositive at baseline. Reportedly, close to half of the unique spike-specific TCRs recognized epitopes lying outside the regions that are mutated in the B.1.351 and B.1.1.7 variants. Vaccine-associated CD4 TCRs spanned the whole spike protein, with dominant responses in regions 160-218 and 743-854. The 56-69-year group was small, and its depth increase did not reach significance, likely because of low power.

The CDR3 regions of human TCRbeta chains were analyzed by immunosequencing. Concerning the study's data processing: TCRs in the repertoires were matched against a reference library of SARS-CoV-2-specific TCRs that had been generated with the MIRA antigen-specificity platform. Breadth was defined as the fraction of unique TCRs that were SARS-CoV-2-associated, and depth was defined as the fraction of total T cells that were SARS-CoV-2-associated. Using the MIRA data, each spike-specific TCR was assigned both to the spike region to which the TCR was reactive and to a CD4 or CD8 class. Log10-transformed breadth and depth values were compared by one-way ANOVA with Sidak's multiple comparisons tests. TCRdb provides this immuneACCESS table in a form limited to in-frame rearrangements. Some clones are lacking; in checked studies, under half of them reflect an unresolved V gene, and why the rest are absent is not known. The D gene and trimming were derived from the DNA, and the V and J assignments and clone size from that table. The sample table contains some 170,000 clones; only one count was recorded for just under 90% of them. The ten largest clones add up to 4.3% of the sample.

This specimen consisted of peripheral blood, obtained 28 days after the second dose of the MenACWY control vaccine. The TCR originated in an adult who received the MenACWY meningococcal vaccine as a control. The chain is encoded by TRBV30 joined to TRBJ1-2; the D gene cannot be resolved reliably. The CDR3 here reads CAWSLQRNGYTF. The bases are TGTGCCTGGAGCCTTCAAAGGAATGGCTACACCTTC.